This T cell receptor beta chain appears in the sequencing data of a study of T cells after yellow fever vaccination. There are 12 residues in the CDR3. V lost 7 bases to trimming and J lost 6 bases, with 14 bases between them. The germline CDR1 and CDR2 sequences are SGHDT and YYEEEE. Whole-study results and caveats: Secondary responses were weaker yet peaked faster, day 5 versus 15. The bulk population could contribute abundant contaminating clonotypes to FACS-sorted repertoires.

As regards this clonotype: No antigen is known for it.

Template switching with 5'RACE generated the TCR cDNA and added a universal primer site and UMIs. TCRdb re-analysed the 5' RACE reads in MiXCR, keeping a single row per CDR3 protein. Counted here are about 630,000 distinct CDR3 sequences, approximately 13% occurring once; the ten biggest clones make up more than 13%. V gene TRBV5-6 combines with J gene TRBJ2-7, with D perhaps TRBD2 (6 bases). The TCR originated in a man aged 30 to 45 who received the YFV17D yellow fever vaccine. Sequences were derived from PBMCs, sampled on the day of the yellow fever booster vaccination. The CDR3 here is CASGRKAGEQYF. CDR3 bases: TGTGCCAGCGGAAGAAAAGCGGGCGAGCAGTACTTC.